This T cell receptor beta chain was recovered during a study of cytomegalovirus exposure and HLA in healthy donors. Germline loops: CDR1 WNHNN, CDR2 SYGVQD (reference sequence). The CDR3 extends over 16 amino acids. Trimming took off 0 bases at V and 6 bases at J, with 15 bases between the two ends. Overall study results and limits: It emerged from a later analysis that several of the most significant clusters appeared to be linked to common viral pathogens. In an earlier analysis, in approximately 570 donors, most V segments appeared productive either ~90% or ~30% of the time. Within a later analysis, the majority of CMV-associated TCR beta chains appeared HLA-restricted.

Healthy donors of bone marrow made up the group. This clone has more than one count but fewer than ten. Its target is not known. The PCR used 60 Vbeta and 13 Jbeta primers. Only in-frame clones appear in the TCRdb table, and some are missing; sequencing was by immunoSEQ multiplex PCR. The table includes over 70,000 clones, approximately 80% detected once. The TCR comes from a woman aged 50 to 65 in good health and CMV-seropositive. Input material: PBMCs. The V gene is TRBV10-1, the J gene TRBJ2-4, with a weak D call TRBD2 (6 bases). This CDR3 is CASSESMAGKGNIQYF. CDR3 DNA: TGCGCCAGCAGTGAGTCGATGGCGGGAAAGGGAAACATTCAGTACTTC.